This is a list of T cell receptor beta chains from one sample in a study of blood T cell repertoires in COVID-19. Sequenced by immunoSEQ multiplex PCR; TCRdb stores in-frame clones only, minus some. The table lists more than 50,000 clones, 65% to 90% of them singletons. The sequenced material came from peripheral blood. These receptors were obtained from a human donor in a cohort sampled during active COVID-19. CDR3s include the opening cysteine and the closing phenylalanine or tryptophan. The D gene is left open where the match is weak. The size of a clone is reported for some rows only, either as once, few or many, or as a class for expanded clones.

D gene: TRBD1
J gene: TRBJ2-3
clone size: -
V gene: TRBV19
CDR3 DNA: TGTGCCAGTAGTATTCTCACGACAGGGAGTGGAACAGATACGCAGTATTTT
CDR3 protein: CASSILTTGSGTDTQYF

D gene: TRBD1
J gene: TRBJ2-7
clone size: -
V gene: TRBV5-4
CDR3 DNA: TGTGCCAGCAGCTCACCCGGACAGGGCAGCGAGCAGTACTTC
CDR3 protein: CASSSPGQGSEQYF

D gene: TRBD1
J gene: TRBJ2-1
clone size: -
V gene: TRBV18
CDR3 DNA: TGTGCCAGCTCACCAGACAGGGAGGAGCAGTTCTTC
CDR3 protein: CASSPDREEQFF

D gene: TRBD1
J gene: TRBJ1-2
clone size: -
V gene: TRBV3-1/TRBV3-2
CDR3 DNA: TGTGCCAGCAGCCAAGTCTCACAGGGGGATTCCTATGGCTACACCTTC
CDR3 protein: CASSQVSQGDSYGYTF

D gene: TRBD2
J gene: TRBJ2-1
clone size: -
V gene: TRBV9
CDR3 DNA: TGTGCCAGCAGCGTAGGGCTAGCGGGGGCCGCAGGTGGCAATGAGCAGTTCTTC
CDR3 protein: CASSVGLAGAAGGNEQFF

D gene: TRBD2
J gene: TRBJ2-7
clone size: -
V gene: TRBV7-3
CDR3 DNA: TGTGCCAGCAGTCTCTCCGGGGGGGCCTACGAGCAGTACTTC
CDR3 protein: CASSLSGGAYEQYF

D gene: -
J gene: TRBJ2-2
clone size: -
V gene: TRBV7-9
CDR3 DNA: TGTGCCAGCAGCTTTGGGCAGGGCCCTTCTACCGGGGAGCTGTTTTTT
CDR3 protein: CASSFGQGPSTGELFF

D gene: -
J gene: TRBJ2-2
clone size: -
V gene: TRBV10-2
CDR3 DNA: TGCGCCAGCAGTGCTTACAGGGCGCCCACCGGGGAGCTGTTTTTT
CDR3 protein: CASSAYRAPTGELFF

D gene: -
J gene: TRBJ2-1
clone size: -
V gene: TRBV3-1/TRBV3-2
CDR3 DNA: TGTGCCAGCAGCGTTTCTAGGGGGAATGAGCAGTTCTTC
CDR3 protein: CASSVSRGNEQFF

D gene: -
J gene: TRBJ2-7
clone size: -
V gene: TRBV6-5
CDR3 DNA: TGTGCCAGCAGTTACGGGGACGTACAGGGCGAGCAGTACTTC
CDR3 protein: CASSYGDVQGEQYF

D gene: -
J gene: TRBJ2-4
clone size: -
V gene: TRBV5-6
CDR3 DNA: TGTGCCAGCAGCCCACCAGTAGCCAAAAACATTCAGTACTTC
CDR3 protein: CASSPPVAKNIQYF

D gene: TRBD1
J gene: TRBJ1-1
clone size: -
V gene: TRBV5-1
CDR3 DNA: TGCGCCAGCAGCCTAGGGACAGCTAACACTGAAGCTTTCTTT
CDR3 protein: CASSLGTANTEAFF

D gene: -
J gene: TRBJ1-4
clone size: -
V gene: TRBV5-1
CDR3 DNA: TGCGCCAGCAGCTTGACAGGGCCTAATGAAAAACTGTTTTTT
CDR3 protein: CASSLTGPNEKLFF

D gene: TRBD1
J gene: TRBJ2-1
clone size: -
V gene: TRBV10-3
CDR3 DNA: TGTGCCATCAGTCCCCAGGGGGCCTCCTACAATGAGCAGTTCTTC
CDR3 protein: CAISPQGASYNEQFF

D gene: TRBD2
J gene: TRBJ2-7
clone size: -
V gene: TRBV18
CDR3 DNA: TGTGCCAGCTCACCGGTCGGGACTAGCGAATCTCTGGAGCAGTACTTC
CDR3 protein: CASSPVGTSESLEQYF

D gene: -
J gene: TRBJ2-2
clone size: once
V gene: TRBV19
CDR3 DNA: TGTGCCAGTAAGCAGGGCGGAAGCACCGGGGAGCTGTTTTTT
CDR3 protein: CASKQGGSTGELFF

D gene: TRBD1
J gene: TRBJ1-6
clone size: -
V gene: TRBV5-1
CDR3 DNA: TGCGCCAGCAGCCCAGGGACAGACCTTTTCGGGTCACCCCTCCACTTT
CDR3 protein: CASSPGTDLFGSPLHF

D gene: -
J gene: TRBJ1-3
clone size: -
V gene: TRBV19
CDR3 DNA: TGTGCCAGTATGCTGTCTGACATTACGGGAAACACCATATATTTT
CDR3 protein: CASMLSDITGNTIYF

D gene: TRBD1
J gene: TRBJ1-2
clone size: -
V gene: TRBV19
CDR3 DNA: TGTGCCAGTACCCCCTGGGACAGGGGCCTAAACTATGGCTACACCTTC
CDR3 protein: CASTPWDRGLNYGYTF

D gene: -
J gene: TRBJ1-2
clone size: -
V gene: TRBV9
CDR3 DNA: TGTGCCAGCAGCGGGGGTGGGTCGGCCCAGGGCCCTAATAGGTGCACCTTC
CDR3 protein: CASSGGGSAQGPNRCTF

D gene: TRBD2
J gene: TRBJ2-5
clone size: -
V gene: TRBV5-5
CDR3 DNA: TGTGCCAGCAGCGGAGCGGGGGGTCAAGAGACCCAGTACTTC
CDR3 protein: CASSGAGGQETQYF

D gene: -
J gene: TRBJ1-3
clone size: -
V gene: TRBV27
CDR3 DNA: TGTGCCAGCAGTCAAAACCCAGGGCGGAACACCATATATTTT
CDR3 protein: CASSQNPGRNTIYF

D gene: -
J gene: TRBJ2-1
clone size: -
V gene: TRBV7-2
CDR3 DNA: TGTGCCAGCAGCTTAAGACAGAGCTCCTACAATGAGCAGTTCTTC
CDR3 protein: CASSLRQSSYNEQFF

D gene: TRBD1
J gene: TRBJ2-3
clone size: -
V gene: TRBV7-9
CDR3 DNA: TGTGCCAGCAGCGGCTACAGGGGGCCTTCGACAGATACGCAGTATTTT
CDR3 protein: CASSGYRGPSTDTQYF

D gene: TRBD1
J gene: TRBJ2-7
clone size: -
V gene: TRBV6-5
CDR3 DNA: TGTGCCAGCAGGGCACCCGGGACAGGCTCCTACGAGCAGTACTTC
CDR3 protein: CASRAPGTGSYEQYF